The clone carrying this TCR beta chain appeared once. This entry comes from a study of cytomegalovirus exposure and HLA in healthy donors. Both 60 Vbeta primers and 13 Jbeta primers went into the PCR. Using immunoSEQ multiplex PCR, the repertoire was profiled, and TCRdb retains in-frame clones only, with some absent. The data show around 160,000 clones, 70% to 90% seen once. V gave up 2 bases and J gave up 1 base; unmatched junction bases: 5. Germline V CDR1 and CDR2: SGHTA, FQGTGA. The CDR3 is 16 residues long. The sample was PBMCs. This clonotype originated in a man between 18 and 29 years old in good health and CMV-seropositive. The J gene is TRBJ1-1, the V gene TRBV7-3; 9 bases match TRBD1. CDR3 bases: TGTGCCAGCAGCTTAGGGGGACAGGGCTGGAACACTGAAGCTTTCTTT. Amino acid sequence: CASSLGGQGWNTEAFF.